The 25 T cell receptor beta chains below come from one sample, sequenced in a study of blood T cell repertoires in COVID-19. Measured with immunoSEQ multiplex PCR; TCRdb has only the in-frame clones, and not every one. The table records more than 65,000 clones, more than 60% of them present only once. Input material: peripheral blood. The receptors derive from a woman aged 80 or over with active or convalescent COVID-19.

This CDR3 reads CASSLNVQGSYTF. For the CDR3, the DNA is TGTGCCAGCAGCCTTAACGTACAGGGAAGCTACACCTTC. This sequence joins TRBV7-2 and TRBJ1-2, with D perhaps TRBD1 (6 bases). Germline V gene data show CDR1 as SGHTA and CDR2 as FQGNSA. Trimming removed 5 bases from V and 9 bases from J, with 16 bases in between. The CDR3 runs 13 residues.

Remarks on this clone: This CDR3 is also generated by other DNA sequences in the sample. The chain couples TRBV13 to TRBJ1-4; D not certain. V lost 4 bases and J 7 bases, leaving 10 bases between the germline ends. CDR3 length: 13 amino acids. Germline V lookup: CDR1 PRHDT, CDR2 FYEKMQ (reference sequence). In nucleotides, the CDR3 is TGTGCCAGCAGCTCTCCCCGGGGTGAAAAACTGTTTTTT. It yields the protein CASSSPRGEKLFF.

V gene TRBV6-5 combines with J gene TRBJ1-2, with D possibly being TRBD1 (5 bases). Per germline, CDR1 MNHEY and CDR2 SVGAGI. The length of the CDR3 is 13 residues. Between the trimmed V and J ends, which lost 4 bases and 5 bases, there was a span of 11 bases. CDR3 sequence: CASSSSGGYGYTF. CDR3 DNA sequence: TGTGCCAGCAGTTCCTCGGGGGGTTATGGCTACACCTTC.

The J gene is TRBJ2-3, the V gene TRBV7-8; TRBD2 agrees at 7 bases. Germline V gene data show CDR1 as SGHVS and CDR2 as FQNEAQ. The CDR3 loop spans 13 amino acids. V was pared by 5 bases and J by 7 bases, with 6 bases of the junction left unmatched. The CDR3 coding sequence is TGTGCCAGCAGCCCCCTGCGGGGGTATACGCAGTATTTT. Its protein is CASSPLRGYTQYF.

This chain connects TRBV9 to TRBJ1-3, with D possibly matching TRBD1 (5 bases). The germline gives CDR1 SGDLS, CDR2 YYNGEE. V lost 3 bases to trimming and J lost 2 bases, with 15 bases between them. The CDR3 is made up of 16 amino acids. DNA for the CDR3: TGTGCCAGCAGCGCTACCCTTATAGGGGCTGGAAACACCATATATTTT. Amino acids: CASSATLIGAGNTIYF. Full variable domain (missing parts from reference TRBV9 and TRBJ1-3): DSGVTQTPKHLITATGQRVTLRCSPRSGDLSVYWYQQSLDQGLQFLIQYYNGEERAKGNILERFSAQQFPDLHSELNLSSLELGDSALYFCASSATLIGAGNTIYFGEGSWLTVV.

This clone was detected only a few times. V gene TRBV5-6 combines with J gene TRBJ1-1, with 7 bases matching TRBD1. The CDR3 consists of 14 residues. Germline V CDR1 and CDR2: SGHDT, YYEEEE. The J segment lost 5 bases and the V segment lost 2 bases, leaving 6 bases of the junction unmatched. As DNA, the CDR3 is TGTGCCAGCAGCTTCAGGGGGGAAAGAACTGAAGCTTTCTTT. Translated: CASSFRGERTEAFF.

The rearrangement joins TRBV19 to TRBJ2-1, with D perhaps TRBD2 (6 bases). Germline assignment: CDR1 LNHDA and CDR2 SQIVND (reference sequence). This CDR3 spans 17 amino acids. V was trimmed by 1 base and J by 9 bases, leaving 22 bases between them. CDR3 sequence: CASSIGAARGDGGEQFF. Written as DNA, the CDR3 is TGTGCCAGTAGTATAGGCGCGGCAAGGGGAGACGGGGGTGAGCAGTTCTTC.

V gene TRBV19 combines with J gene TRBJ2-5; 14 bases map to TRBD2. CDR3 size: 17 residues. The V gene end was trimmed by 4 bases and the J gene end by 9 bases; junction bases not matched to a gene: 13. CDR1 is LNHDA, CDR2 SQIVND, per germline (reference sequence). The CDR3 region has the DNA TGTGCCAGTAGTACAACCGGGACTAGCGGGGGTGTAGCGGCCCAGTACTTC. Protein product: CASSTTGTSGGVAAQYF.

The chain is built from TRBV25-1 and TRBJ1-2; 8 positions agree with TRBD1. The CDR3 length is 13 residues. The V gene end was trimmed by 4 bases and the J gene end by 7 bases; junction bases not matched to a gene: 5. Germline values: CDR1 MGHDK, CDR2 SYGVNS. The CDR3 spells CASSASGGSGYTF. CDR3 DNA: TGTGCCAGCAGTGCATCAGGGGGCAGTGGCTACACCTTC.

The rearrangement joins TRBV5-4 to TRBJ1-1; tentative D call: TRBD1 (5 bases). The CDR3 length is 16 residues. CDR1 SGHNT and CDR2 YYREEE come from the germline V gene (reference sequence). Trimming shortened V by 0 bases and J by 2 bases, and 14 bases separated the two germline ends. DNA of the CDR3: TGTGCCAGCAGCTTGGCCGGGGGGGGATATAACACTGAAGCTTTCTTT. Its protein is CASSLAGGGYNTEAFF. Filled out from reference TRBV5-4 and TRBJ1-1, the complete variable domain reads ETGVTQSPTHLIKTRGQQVTLRCSSQSGHNTVSWYQQALGQGPQFIFQYYREEENGRGNFPPRFSGLQFPNYSSELNVNALELDDSALYLCASSLAGGGYNTEAFFGQGTRLTVV.

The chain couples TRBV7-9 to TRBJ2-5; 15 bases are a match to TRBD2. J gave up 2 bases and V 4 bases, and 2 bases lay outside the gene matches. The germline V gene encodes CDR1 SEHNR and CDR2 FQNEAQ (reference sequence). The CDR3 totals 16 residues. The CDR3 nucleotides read TGTGCCAGCAGCTCGGGACTAGCGGGGGGACAAGAGACCCAGTACTTC. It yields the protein CASSSGLAGGQETQYF. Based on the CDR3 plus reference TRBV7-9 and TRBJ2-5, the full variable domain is DTGVSQNPRHKITKRGQNVTFRCDPISEHNRLYWYRQTLGQGPEFLTYFQNEAQLEKSRLLSDRFSAERPKGSFSTLEIQRTEQGDSAMYLCASSSGLAGGQETQYFGPGTRLLVL.

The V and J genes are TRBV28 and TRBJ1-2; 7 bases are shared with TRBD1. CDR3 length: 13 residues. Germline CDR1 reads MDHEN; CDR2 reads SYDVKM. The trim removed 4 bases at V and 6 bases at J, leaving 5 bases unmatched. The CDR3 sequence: CASSSSGGDGYTF. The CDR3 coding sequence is TGTGCCAGCAGTTCTTCAGGGGGAGATGGCTACACCTTC.

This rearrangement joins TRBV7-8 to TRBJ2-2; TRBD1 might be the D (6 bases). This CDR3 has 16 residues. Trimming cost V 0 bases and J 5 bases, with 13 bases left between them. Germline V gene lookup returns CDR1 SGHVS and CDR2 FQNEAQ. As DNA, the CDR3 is TGTGCCAGCAGCTTAGCCGTAGCGAGGGGGACCGGGGAGCTGTTTTTT. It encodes CASSLAVARGTGELFF.

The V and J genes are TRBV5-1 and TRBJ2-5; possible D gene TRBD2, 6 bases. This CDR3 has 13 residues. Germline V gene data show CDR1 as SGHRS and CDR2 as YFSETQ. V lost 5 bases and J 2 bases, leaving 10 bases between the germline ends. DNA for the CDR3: TGCGCCAGCAGGCGGGGTCGGCAAGAGACCCAGTACTTC. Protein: CASRRGRQETQYF.

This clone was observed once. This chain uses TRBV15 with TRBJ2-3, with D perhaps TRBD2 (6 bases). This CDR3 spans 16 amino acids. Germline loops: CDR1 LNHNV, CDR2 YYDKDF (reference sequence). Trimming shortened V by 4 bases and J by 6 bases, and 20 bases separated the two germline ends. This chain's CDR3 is CATSTLTVGGGDTQYF. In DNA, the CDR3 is TGTGCCACCAGCACCTTAACCGTGGGAGGAGGGGATACGCAGTATTTT.

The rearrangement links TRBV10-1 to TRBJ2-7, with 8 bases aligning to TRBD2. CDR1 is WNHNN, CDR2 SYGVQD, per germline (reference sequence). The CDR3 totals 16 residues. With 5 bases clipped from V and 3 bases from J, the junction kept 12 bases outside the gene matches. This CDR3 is CASSPRGAGVLYEQYF. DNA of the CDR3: TGCGCCAGCAGTCCCAGGGGAGCGGGGGTTCTCTACGAGCAGTACTTC.

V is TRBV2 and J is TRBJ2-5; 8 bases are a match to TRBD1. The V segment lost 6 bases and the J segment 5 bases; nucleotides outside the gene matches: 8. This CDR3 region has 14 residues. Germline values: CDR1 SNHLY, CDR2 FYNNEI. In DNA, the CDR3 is TGTGCCAGCAGCGCTGCAGGGGGCTCGGAGACCCAGTACTTC. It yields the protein CASSAAGGSETQYF.

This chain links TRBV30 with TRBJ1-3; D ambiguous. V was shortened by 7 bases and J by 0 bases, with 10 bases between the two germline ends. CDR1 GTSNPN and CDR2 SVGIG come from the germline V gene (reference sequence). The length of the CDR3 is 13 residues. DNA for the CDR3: TGTGCCTCACAGACAATCTCTGGAAACACCATATATTTT. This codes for CASQTISGNTIYF.

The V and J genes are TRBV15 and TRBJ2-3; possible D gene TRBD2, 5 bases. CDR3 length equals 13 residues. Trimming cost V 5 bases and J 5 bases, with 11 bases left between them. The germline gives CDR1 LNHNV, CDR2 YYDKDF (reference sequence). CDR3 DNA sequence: TGTGCCACCAGCCCTCGGGCGGGAGATACGCAGTATTTT. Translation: CATSPRAGDTQYF. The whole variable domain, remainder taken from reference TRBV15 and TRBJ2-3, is DAMVIQNPRYQVTQFGKPVTLSCSQTLNHNVMYWYQQKSSQAPKLLFHYYDKDFNNEADTPDNFQSRRPNTSFCFLDIRSPGLGDTAMYLCATSPRAGDTQYFGPGTRLTVL.

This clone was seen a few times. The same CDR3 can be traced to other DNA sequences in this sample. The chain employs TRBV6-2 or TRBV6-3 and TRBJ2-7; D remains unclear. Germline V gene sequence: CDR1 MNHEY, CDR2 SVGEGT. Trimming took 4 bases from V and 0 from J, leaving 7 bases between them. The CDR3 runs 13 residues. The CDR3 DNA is TGTGCCAGCAGTTGGGCACCCTCCTACGAGCAGTACTTC. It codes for CASSWAPSYEQYF.

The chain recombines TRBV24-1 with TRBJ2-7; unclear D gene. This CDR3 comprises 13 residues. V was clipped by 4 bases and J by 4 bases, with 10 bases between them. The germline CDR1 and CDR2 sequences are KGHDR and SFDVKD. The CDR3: CATSDPLSYEQYF. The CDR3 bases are TGTGCCACCAGTGACCCTCTCAGTTACGAGCAGTACTTC.

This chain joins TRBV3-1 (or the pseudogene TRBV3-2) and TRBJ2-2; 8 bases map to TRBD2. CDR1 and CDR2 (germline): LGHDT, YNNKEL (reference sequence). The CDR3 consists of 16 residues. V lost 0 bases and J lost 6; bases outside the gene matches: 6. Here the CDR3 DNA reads TGTGCCAGCAGCCAAGACCCTAGCGGGTTAGCCGGGGAGCTGTTTTTT. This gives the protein CASSQDPSGLAGELFF.

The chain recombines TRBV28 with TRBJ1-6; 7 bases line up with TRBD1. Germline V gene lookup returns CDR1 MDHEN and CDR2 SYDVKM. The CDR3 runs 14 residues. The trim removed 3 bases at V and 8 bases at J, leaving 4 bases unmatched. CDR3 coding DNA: TGTGCCAGCAGTTTGTCCAGGGGGGATTCACCCCTCCACTTT. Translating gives CASSLSRGDSPLHF.

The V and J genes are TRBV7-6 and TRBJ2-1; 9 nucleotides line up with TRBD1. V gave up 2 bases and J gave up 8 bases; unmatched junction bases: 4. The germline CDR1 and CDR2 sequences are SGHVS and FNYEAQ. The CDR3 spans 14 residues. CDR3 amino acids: CASSLRTGDDEQFF. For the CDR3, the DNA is TGTGCCAGCAGCTTAAGGACAGGGGACGATGAGCAGTTCTTC.

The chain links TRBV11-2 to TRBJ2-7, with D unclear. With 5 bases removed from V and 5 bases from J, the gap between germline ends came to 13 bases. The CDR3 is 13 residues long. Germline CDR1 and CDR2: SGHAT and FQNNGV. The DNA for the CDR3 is TGTGCCAGCAGCCTAACGAGCCTTAACGAGCAGTACTTC. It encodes CASSLTSLNEQYF.